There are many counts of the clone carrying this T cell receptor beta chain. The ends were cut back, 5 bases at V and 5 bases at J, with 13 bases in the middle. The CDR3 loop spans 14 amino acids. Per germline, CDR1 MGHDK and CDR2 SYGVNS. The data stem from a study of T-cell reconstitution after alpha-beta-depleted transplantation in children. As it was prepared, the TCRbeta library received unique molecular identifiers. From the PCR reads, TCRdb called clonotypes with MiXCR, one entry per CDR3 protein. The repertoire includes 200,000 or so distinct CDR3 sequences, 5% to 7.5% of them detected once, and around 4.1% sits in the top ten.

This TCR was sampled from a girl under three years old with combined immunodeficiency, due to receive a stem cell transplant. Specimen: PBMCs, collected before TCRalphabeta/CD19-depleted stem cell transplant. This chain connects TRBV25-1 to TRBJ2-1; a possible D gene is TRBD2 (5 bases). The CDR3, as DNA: TGTGCCAGCAGTCTCAGCGGCACAGACAATGAGCAGTTCTTC. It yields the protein CASSLSGTDNEQFF.